This record covers a single TCR beta chain. The target of this receptor is not known. It has no much larger one-base neighbor in the sample; base qualities were not kept. CDR1 LNHDA and CDR2 SQIVND were looked up in the germline V gene (reference sequence). Trimming takes 3 bases from V and 7 bases from J, and the germline ends sit 13 bases apart. The CDR3 holds 14 amino acids from the cysteine to the phenylalanine. The retained sequence is limited to the CDR3, 42 bases, with the frame set at the first base. This specimen comes from a study of identifying expanded T cells in peripheral blood (dated by TCRdb to between 2017 and 2020). Looking at the study overall: Technical replicates were generated by sequencing separate aliquots of the same genomic DNA pool, and four replicates were compared pairwise.

The immunoSEQ Assay, which uses bias-controlled multiplex PCR amplification of genomic DNA, was used to profile TCRbeta CDR3 regions. Under the source paper's analysis protocol: The absolute abundance of each unique TCRbeta CDR3 region was quantified after sequences were collapsed and filtered. Differential abundance was assessed using a binomial (Fisher-equivalent) model and a beta-binomial model in which time-dependent variance fitted from healthy donors was added. Any clone with fewer than 5 combined templates was excluded, and a clone was called differentially abundant if its Benjamini-Hochberg FDR was below 0.01. Using the form v = (b*log(k)+a)^2, the beta-binomial variance was modeled as a function of the total template count across the two samples. Here the immuneACCESS table is served through TCRdb, limited to in-frame sequences with V and J called. Missing clones are a known gap in these copies; in checked studies unresolved V genes cover under half, and the rest lacks a known reason. The V and J calls and clone size come from that table; D and trimming were worked out from the DNA. This sample holds about 100,000 clones; 75% to 90% were observed only once. Roughly 15% of the sample goes to the ten largest clones.

No immune events, such as infections, were documented for the healthy donors during the collection period. Blood repertoires from healthy donors were used as a training cohort for calibrating time-dependent variance in a beta-binomial model of differential abundance of T-cell clones. The training cohort included 10 or so healthy donors, of whom 3 were female and 7 were male. An age range of about 29 to 65 years, with an average of about 43 years, was recorded for the donors. Whole blood from each healthy donor was obtained from a commercial supplier and was collected at three time points two to three weeks apart. For immunosequencing, genomic DNA was extracted from unsorted whole blood. What the authors observed across the whole study: The authors expected biological variance in healthy repertoires might increase further over much longer intervals such as months to years. Both the number of clones called differentially abundant and the false-positive rate were significantly reduced by the beta-binomial model across all healthy-donor time intervals. For all healthy donors, the variance in clone template counts between approximately two-week samples rose significantly as total template count increased. The binomial model flagged roughly 1.3 differentially abundant clones between technical replicates but roughly 15 over roughly two weeks and roughly 20 over around four weeks.

The sample consisted of blood. The sequence was collected from a person aged 18-69 years in good health. The chain is made from TRBV19 and TRBJ2-1, with TRBD1 as a weak D call on 6 bases. The DNA sequence is as follows: TGTGCCAGTAGTATCACCCCAGGGGCGAATGAGCAGTTCTTC. Its protein product is CASSITPGANEQFF.